This T cell receptor (beta chain) appears in the sequencing data of a study of blood T cell repertoires in COVID-19 (TCRdb year 2020). For context, the study as a whole: Samples covering the acute and convalescent phases of COVID-19 were provided by collaborators in the United States, Italy and Spain. The samples were drawn from the first 160 participants of the ongoing ImmuneRACE study and from 1,254 subjects provided by 6 global collaborators. The material from the prospective study consisted of cDNA or gDNA derived from T cells, B-cell-depleted T cells, or PBMCs. Nearly every sample came with metadata listing a de-identified subject ID, COVID-19 status, age in years and sex. The dataset comprised deeply sampled blood TCRbeta repertoires from subjects exposed to, actively infected with, or recovered from COVID-19. The repertoires were released in a freely available public database intended as a resource for research on the immune response to SARS-CoV-2. Where HLA class I and class II types were available, the types were taken from metadata supplied by the sample provider, not from assay-based typing.

Whole blood was collected in K2EDTA tubes by collaborating institutions according to the institutions' own protocols. For TCRbeta analysis, collaborators shipped samples as frozen whole blood, isolated PBMCs, or DNA extracted from either of those sample types. With respect to this clone: There is no known antigen for this receptor. Per-nucleotide qualities are absent, and no much larger clonotype sits a single base away.

What the work shows at the level of the full study, not this receptor alone: The amount of clinical and demographic metadata varied by source and participant and was provided uncurated.

CDR1 and CDR2 are read off the germline V gene as MNHEY and SVGAGI. Trimming at the junction amounts to 2 bases on V and 0 bases on J, and the germline ends lie 8 bases apart. The CDR3 holds 14 amino acids from the cysteine to the phenylalanine. Only the CDR3 portion is preserved as DNA: 42 bases, with reading frame beginning at the first base. TCRbeta CDR3 regions were amplified from genomic DNA by means of the immunoSEQ Assay, a bias-controlled multiplex PCR. As for the authors' bioinformatics: Within the assay, amplification of reference gene primers was used to estimate how many nucleated cells each sample contained. To quantify the absolute abundance of each unique TCRbeta CDR3 rearrangement, sequence reads were collapsed and filtered. For each sample, productive Simpson clonality was calculated as the square root of Simpson's diversity index over productive rearrangements. Here the immuneACCESS table is served through TCRdb, limited to in-frame sequences with V and J called. Missing clones are a known gap in these copies; in checked studies unresolved V genes cover under half, and the rest lacks a known reason. D and trimming come from the DNA, and the V and J calls and clone size come from that table. Recorded for this sample are 80,000 to 95,000 clones; 75% to 90% of them occurred a single time. The ten most abundant clones make up 38% of the sample.

Sequencing was carried out using peripheral blood. The clonotype comes from a man older than 75 with acute or convalescent COVID-19. The sequence is built from TRBV6-5 and TRBJ2-7; the D gene remains uncertain. The CDR3 protein: CASSYQIPSYEQYF. The nucleotide sequence reads as follows: TGTGCCAGCAGTTACCAGATCCCCTCCTACGAGCAGTACTTC.